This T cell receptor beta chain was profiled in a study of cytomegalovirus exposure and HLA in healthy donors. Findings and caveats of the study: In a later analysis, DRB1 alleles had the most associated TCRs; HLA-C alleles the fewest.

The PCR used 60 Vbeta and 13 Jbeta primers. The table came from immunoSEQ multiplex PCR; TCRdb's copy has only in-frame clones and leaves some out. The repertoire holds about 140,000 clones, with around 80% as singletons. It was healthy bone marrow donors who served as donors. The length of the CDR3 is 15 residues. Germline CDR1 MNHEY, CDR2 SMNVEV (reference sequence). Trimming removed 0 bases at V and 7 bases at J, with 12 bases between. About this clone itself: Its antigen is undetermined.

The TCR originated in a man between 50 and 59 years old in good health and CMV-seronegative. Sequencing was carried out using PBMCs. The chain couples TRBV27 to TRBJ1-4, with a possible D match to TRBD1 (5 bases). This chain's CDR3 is CASSLSYEGAEKLFF. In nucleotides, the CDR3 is TGTGCCAGCAGTTTATCGTATGAAGGGGCTGAAAAACTGTTTTTT.